This T cell receptor beta chain was obtained from a study of beta chain features in type 1 diabetes. This clone has more than one count but fewer than ten. The sample has other DNA sequences that encode this CDR3 too. V lost 1 base to trimming and J lost 1 base; unmatched junction nucleotides: 1. The CDR3 runs to 15 residues. Germline CDR1 reads SGHRS; CDR2 reads YFSETQ. The authors reverse transcribed all of the isolated RNA, so sequencing captured expressed TCRB transcripts. Only in-frame clones appear in the TCRdb table, and some are missing; sequencing was by immunoSEQ multiplex PCR. The table lists around 500,000 clones, 9.5% to 12% of them singletons.

This chain links TRBV5-1 with TRBJ2-7, with TRBD2 identical over 11 bases. Sequenced: naive CD4+ T cells from blood. This clonotype originated in a woman between 18 and 30 years old in good health. The CDR3 sequence is CASSLTSGGSYEQYF. The DNA for the CDR3 is TGCGCCAGCAGCTTGACTAGCGGGGGATCCTACGAGCAGTACTTC. Full variable domain (outside the CDR3, taken from reference TRBV5-1 and TRBJ2-7): KAGVTQTPRYLIKTRGQQVTLSCSPISGHRSVSWYQQTPGQGLQFLFEYFSETQRNKGNFPGRFSGRQFSNSRSEMNVSTLELGDSALYLCASSLTSGGSYEQYFGPGTRLTVT.